What follows are 23 T cell receptor beta chains derived from one specimen sequenced in a study of blood T cells in healthy people across ages (dated by TCRdb to the mid-2010s). Library method: 5' RACE. These reads were obtained on an Illumina HiSeq 2500. A second PCR of about 6 to 11 cycles was performed with a sample-barcoded 5' primer and a J-beta primer mix. In TCRdb, the public reads were trimmed at Q25 with fastp and aligned with MiXCR, with productive beta chains retained. Every distinct CDR3 protein forms one entry, paired with its most common genes and DNA. For this sample the table gives some 760,000 distinct CDR3 sequences, of which roughly 25% were detected only once. The ten largest account for around 9.2% of the sample. The sample was also reused in another study, on T cells of mothers and their children.

The material sequenced was blood. The receptors stem from a boy aged 10-17 years in good health.

The chain couples TRBV7-9 to TRBJ1-1; no definite D call. The CDR3 length is 13 residues. Looked up from germline, CDR1 is SEHNR and CDR2 is FQNEAQ (reference sequence). V was shortened by 1 base and J by 6 bases, with 9 bases between the two germline ends. CDR3 residues: CASSLVAGSEAFF. The CDR3 DNA is TGTGCCAGCAGCTTAGTGGCCGGGTCTGAAGCTTTCTTT.

The rearrangement links TRBV10-2 to TRBJ2-3, with D unresolved. Germline assignment: CDR1 WSHSY and CDR2 SAAADI. The CDR3 has 17 residues. The V end lost 1 base, the J end lost 0 bases, and 14 bases lay between the germline ends. CDR3 loop: CASSELSANPSTDTQYF. In nucleotides, the CDR3 is TGCGCCAGCAGTGAGTTATCTGCAAACCCTAGCACAGATACGCAGTATTTT.

V is TRBV29-1 and J is TRBJ1-1; D possibly corresponds to TRBD1 (5 bases). V was pared by 5 bases and J by 4 bases, with 11 bases between. The CDR3 covers 12 residues. Germline CDR1 and CDR2: SQVTM and ANQGSEA. Here the CDR3 DNA reads TGCAGCGTTCTAGGGGTGGGCACTGAAGCTTTCTTT. Translated, it gives CSVLGVGTEAFF.

This clonotype has just a few counts. The chain uses TRBV10-3 and TRBJ1-5; 7 bases map to TRBD1. Trimming removed 0 bases from V and 7 bases from J; junction bases left unmatched: 9. The CDR3 runs to 16 residues. The germline V gene has CDR1 ENHRY and CDR2 SYGVKD. CDR3 DNA sequence: TGTGCCATCAGTGAGTCGGAGACAGGGAGGATCCAGCCCCAGCATTTT. Translation gives CAISESETGRIQPQHF.

Note on this clonotype: The junction does not match germline at one end; this may be a read error. The rearrangement joins TRBV2 to TRBJ2-5; possible D gene TRBD1, 5 bases. This CDR3 has 13 residues. The germline V gene has CDR1 SNHLY and CDR2 FYNNEI. The CDR3 is CASSDNRQEIQYF. As DNA, the CDR3 is TGTGCCAGCAGTGACAACAGGCAAGAGATCCAGTACTTC.

This sequence joins TRBV7-2 and TRBJ2-1, with TRBD2 matching 11 bases. Germline V CDR1 and CDR2: SGHTA, FQGNSA. CDR3 length: 17 amino acids. V lost 1 base and J lost 8; bases outside the gene matches: 10. The CDR3 DNA follows: TGTGCCAGCAGCTTAGTGTTCCTAGCGGGGGGACCGGATGAGCAGTTCTTC. This encodes CASSLVFLAGGPDEQFF.

A few counts support this clonotype. This chain uses TRBV24-1 with TRBJ2-1, with 10 nucleotides matching TRBD1. Germline V gene data show CDR1 as KGHDR and CDR2 as SFDVKD. CDR3 length: 17 residues. With 2 bases clipped from V and 7 bases from J, the junction kept 10 bases outside the gene matches. Here the CDR3 reads CATSDSKRQGARNEQFF. Here the CDR3 DNA reads TGTGCCACCAGTGATTCGAAACGACAGGGGGCGCGGAATGAGCAGTTCTTC.

This clonotype occurred a few times. CDR3 sequence reads: CASSFGPETQYF. The CDR3 DNA follows: TGTGCCAGCAGTTTTGGCCCTGAGACCCAGTACTTC. The chain employs TRBV12-3 or TRBV12-4 and TRBJ2-5, with no clear D. The CDR3 runs 12 residues. V gave up 3 bases and J gave up 5 bases, with 7 bases separating them.

The chain couples TRBV7-3 to TRBJ1-6; possible D gene TRBD1, 5 bases. V dropped 0 bases and J dropped 7 bases, with 10 bases sitting between them. The CDR3 has 15 amino acids. Per germline, CDR1 SGHTA and CDR2 FQGTGA. The chain's CDR3 is CASSLTPRGNSPLHF. The CDR3 DNA reads TGTGCCAGCAGCTTAACCCCCCGGGGGAATTCACCCCTCCACTTT. Combining the CDR3 with reference TRBV7-3 and TRBJ1-6 gives the whole variable domain GAGVSQTPSNKVTEKGKYVELRCDPISGHTALYWYRQSLGQGPEFLIYFQGTGAADDSGLPNDRFFAVRPEGSVSTLKIQRTERGDSAVYLCASSLTPRGNSPLHFGNGTRLTVT.

The gene calls are TRBV5-5 and TRBJ1-2; D gene ambiguous. Between the trimmed V and J ends, which lost 0 bases and 8 bases, there was a span of 5 bases. CDR1 and CDR2 from the germline V gene are SGHKS and YYEKEE (reference sequence). CDR3 length equals 11 residues. DNA of the CDR3: TGTGCCAGCAGCTTGGATAGCGGCTACACCTTC. Translated, it gives CASSLDSGYTF.

This chain uses TRBV28 with TRBJ2-7; no firm D call. CDR1 is MDHEN, CDR2 SYDVKM, per germline. Trimming cost V 2 bases and J 5 bases, with 13 bases left between them. The CDR3 runs to 14 residues. The CDR3 coding sequence is TGTGCCAGCAGTTTACACTTGGTTCTCAACGAGCAGTACTTC. The encoded protein is CASSLHLVLNEQYF.

This clonotype came up a few times. The rearrangement links TRBV7-2 to TRBJ2-3; 9 nucleotides match TRBD2. The CDR3 extends over 19 amino acids. The V and J ends lost 0 bases and 0 bases, in that order; junction bases with no gene match: 10. Germline V gene data show CDR1 as SGHTA and CDR2 as FQGNSA. As DNA, the CDR3 is TGTGCCAGCAGCTTAGCGGTGGGGGTAGCGGGGGCTAGCACAGATACGCAGTATTTT. Translating gives CASSLAVGVAGASTDTQYF.

This chain links TRBV9 with TRBJ2-1; 9 nucleotides agree with TRBD1. V lost 4 bases, J lost 9 bases, and 8 bases stayed unmatched. The V gene's germline CDR1 is SGDLS and CDR2 YYNGEE. This CDR3 is built from 14 residues. The CDR3 nucleotides are TGTGCCAGCAGCCCTACGACAGGGGGTGGTGAGCAGTTCTTC. As protein: CASSPTTGGGEQFF. The full variable domain, with the rest looked up from reference TRBV9 and TRBJ2-1, is DSGVTQTPKHLITATGQRVTLRCSPRSGDLSVYWYQQSLDQGLQFLIQYYNGEERAKGNILERFSAQQFPDLHSELNLSSLELGDSALYFCASSPTTGGGEQFFGPGTRLTVL.

The chain is built from TRBV14 and TRBJ1-1; perhaps TRBD1 as D (5 bases). Germline V gene lookup returns CDR1 SGHDN and CDR2 FVKESK. This CDR3 spans 12 amino acids. Trimming stripped 1 base from V and 7 bases from J, with 7 bases between. CDR3 region: CASSQGQIEAFF. As DNA, the CDR3 is TGTGCCAGCAGCCAAGGACAGATTGAAGCTTTCTTT.

The chain joins TRBV6-2 or TRBV6-3 to TRBJ2-6; D is unresolved. CDR1 and CDR2 (germline): MNHEY, SVGEGT. The length of the CDR3 is 12 residues. Trimming stripped 11 bases from V and 2 bases from J, with 7 bases between. This CDR3 is CAAQTGANVLTF. The CDR3 DNA reads TGTGCCGCGCAAACTGGGGCCAACGTCCTGACTTTC.

V usage is TRBV12-3 or TRBV12-4 and J usage is TRBJ2-1; TRBD2 is a possible D gene (6 bases). V was shortened by 6 bases and J by 7 bases, with 16 bases between the two germline ends. The CDR3 spans 14 residues. DNA of the CDR3: TGTGCCAGCAGGTGGATGAGCGGAGGGAATGAGCAGTTCTTC. Translating gives CASRWMSGGNEQFF.

The CDR3 here is CASIPDRSRTGELFF. CDR3 DNA sequence: TGTGCCAGTATCCCCGACCGAAGTAGGACCGGGGAGCTGTTTTTT. This chain joins TRBV6-4 and TRBJ2-2; D gene unclear. CDR1 MRHNA and CDR2 SNTAGT come from the germline V gene. V lost 9 bases, J lost 5 bases, and 19 bases lay in between. This CDR3 has 15 amino acids.

This sequence joins TRBV4-3 and TRBJ2-4; 10 positions agree with TRBD2. With 3 bases clipped from V and 8 bases from J, the junction kept 13 bases outside the gene matches. The CDR3 loop spans 17 amino acids. The germline V gene encodes CDR1 LGHNA and CDR2 YSLEER. CDR3 in DNA: TGCGCCAGCAGCCAGCAGATACCGGGACTAGCGAGTGACATTCAGTACTTC. Translating gives CASSQQIPGLASDIQYF.

There are a few counts of this clonotype. The rearrangement links TRBV20-1 to TRBJ2-5; 9 nucleotides align to TRBD2. The V gene's germline CDR1 is DFQATT and CDR2 SNEGSKA (reference sequence). The CDR3 has 15 amino acids. The ends lost 4 bases at V and 1 base at J; junction bases unmatched: 7. The CDR3 loop is CSATRLAGIQETQYF. The CDR3 DNA follows: TGCAGTGCTACCCGGCTAGCGGGAATCCAAGAGACCCAGTACTTC.

The rearrangement joins TRBV20-1 to TRBJ2-7; D gene unclear. Germline loops: CDR1 DFQATT, CDR2 SNEGSKA (reference sequence). V was clipped by 4 bases and J by 4 bases, with 8 bases between them. The CDR3 has 11 amino acids. CDR3 region: CSATWEYEQYF. Here the CDR3 DNA reads TGCAGTGCTACCTGGGAATACGAGCAGTACTTC.

V is TRBV20-1 and J is TRBJ2-3; 11 bases fit TRBD2. The germline V gene encodes CDR1 DFQATT and CDR2 SNEGSKA (reference sequence). The J segment lost 5 bases and the V segment lost 0 bases, leaving 10 bases of the junction unmatched. The CDR3 consists of 17 residues. CDR3: CSARDFVIAGGKDTQYF. Written as DNA, the CDR3 is TGCAGTGCTAGAGATTTTGTGATAGCGGGGGGGAAAGATACGCAGTATTTT.

This chain joins TRBV5-1 and TRBJ2-5, with 9 positions matching TRBD1. The J call could be wrong; TRBJ2-7 is a better fit for the DNA end. This CDR3 comprises 14 residues. Germline V gives CDR1 SGHRS, CDR2 YFSETQ. The CDR3 region has the DNA TGCGCCAGCAGCCCCTCGGGACAGGGTTACGAGCAGTACTTC. Protein sequence: CASSPSGQGYEQYF.

This clonotype was detected only a few times. The V gene is TRBV12-3 or TRBV12-4, the J gene TRBJ2-1, with TRBD1 matching over 8 bases. The CDR3 covers 16 residues. Losses at the gene ends were 6 bases for V and 1 base for J; bases not matched to a gene: 8. CDR3 DNA: TGTGCCAGCAGCCCCGGCCAGGGGGCATCCTACAATGAGCAGTTCTTC. Its translation is CASSPGQGASYNEQFF.